These 27 T cell receptor beta chains were sequenced from one sample in a study of blood T cell repertoires in COVID-19 (dated by TCRdb to 2020 to 2021). To prepare the library, the immunoSEQ multiplex PCR assay was applied. TCRdb holds this immuneACCESS table with in-frame rearrangements only. Some clones are missing; in checked studies, unresolved V genes explain under half, and the rest has no known cause. This sample has about 41,000 clones in its table, and roughly nine tenths of those were observed once. Roughly 4.5% of the sample is in the top ten clones. The sample consisted of peripheral blood. These receptors were obtained from a man aged 60-69 years with acute or convalescent COVID-19.

The chain links TRBV7-9 to TRBJ2-1; TRBD2 might be the D (7 bases). Looked up from germline, CDR1 is SEHNR and CDR2 is FQNEAQ (reference sequence). Trimming removed 3 bases at V and 3 bases at J, with 15 bases between. The CDR3 contains 16 residues. The DNA for the CDR3 is TGTGCCAGCAGCTTCCCTTCCGGGGGGCACTACAATGAGCAGTTCTTC. Its translation is CASSFPSGGHYNEQFF. The variable domain in full, completed from reference TRBV7-9 and TRBJ2-1, reads DTGVSQNPRHKITKRGQNVTFRCDPISEHNRLYWYRQTLGQGPEFLTYFQNEAQLEKSRLLSDRFSAERPKGSFSTLEIQRTEQGDSAMYLCASSFPSGGHYNEQFFGPGTRLTVL.

V gene TRBV14 combines with J gene TRBJ1-5, with D tentatively TRBD1 (6 bases). Per the germline V gene, CDR1 is SGHDN and CDR2 is FVKESK. The V end lost 4 bases, the J end lost 3 bases, and 10 bases lay between the germline ends. The CDR3 is 14 amino acids. For the CDR3, the DNA is TGTGCCAGCAGCCTAAGGGGGTTCAATCAGCCCCAGCATTTT. Protein product: CASSLRGFNQPQHF. The variable domain in full, with the rest retrieved from reference TRBV14 and TRBJ1-5, is EAGVTQFPSHSVIEKGQTVTLRCDPISGHDNLYWYRRVMGKEIKFLLHFVKESKQDESGMPNNRFLAERTGGTYSTLKVQPAELEDSGVYFCASSLRGFNQPQHFGDGTRLSIL.

This clone was detected only once. The gene calls are TRBV9 and TRBJ2-1; 13 bases fit TRBD2. The CDR3 is 17 residues long. Germline V gives CDR1 SGDLS, CDR2 YYNGEE. The V and J ends lost 3 bases and 8 bases, in that order; junction bases with no gene match: 11. CDR3 residues: CASSDGTSGAGRYEQFF. CDR3 DNA sequence: TGTGCCAGCAGCGATGGGACTAGCGGGGCAGGAAGGTATGAGCAGTTCTTC.

The CDR3 spells CASSRGQLGYTF. The DNA of the CDR3 is TGTGCCAGCAGCCGGGGACAGCTTGGCTACACCTTC. This chain joins TRBV3-1 (or the pseudogene TRBV3-2) and TRBJ1-2; 7 nucleotides line up with TRBD1. This CDR3 contains 12 residues. CDR1 LGHDT and CDR2 YNNKEL come from the germline V gene (reference sequence). V lost 4 bases, J lost 7 bases, and 3 bases stayed unmatched.

V gene TRBV11-2 combines with J gene TRBJ1-6; TRBD1 matches 12 bases. V dropped 6 bases and J dropped 10; count of bases not matched to a gene: 13. From germline, CDR1 is SGHAT and CDR2 FQNNGV. The CDR3 runs to 17 residues. DNA of the CDR3: TGTGCCAGCAGACAGGGGACAGGGGGCTTCCAGGGGTCACCCCTCCACTTT. It specifies CASRQGTGGFQGSPLHF.

The chain joins TRBV2 to TRBJ2-7, with a tentative D call TRBD1 (6 bases). Trimming stripped 5 bases from V and 9 bases from J, with 17 bases between. CDR1 and CDR2 (germline): SNHLY, FYNNEI. This CDR3 comprises 13 residues. CDR3 sequence reads: CASSPGQPYRQYF. DNA for the CDR3: TGTGCCAGCAGTCCCGGACAGCCGTACAGGCAGTACTTC.

The chain links TRBV2 to TRBJ2-7; D perhaps matches TRBD1 (5 bases). V lost 3 bases to trimming and J lost 4 bases, with 7 bases between them. CDR3 length: 12 residues. Germline V gene lookup returns CDR1 SNHLY and CDR2 FYNNEI. The chain's CDR3 is CASSDRVYEQYF. In DNA form, the CDR3 reads TGTGCCAGCAGTGACAGGGTTTACGAGCAGTACTTC.

This chain uses TRBV30 with TRBJ2-5; no clear D gene. The CDR3 totals 14 residues. CDR1 GTSNPN and CDR2 SVGIG come from the germline V gene (reference sequence). V dropped 3 bases and J dropped 5 bases, with 16 bases sitting between them. CDR3 amino acids: CAWRDNTEFETQYF. CDR3 bases: TGTGCCTGGAGGGATAACACAGAGTTTGAGACCCAGTACTTC.

The chain employs TRBV9 and TRBJ2-1; 8 bases match TRBD2. Germline CDR1 SGDLS, CDR2 YYNGEE. The CDR3 totals 19 residues. J was trimmed by 11 bases and V by 0 bases; bases with no gene match: 22. The DNA for the CDR3 is TGTGCCAGCAGCGTAGACCCAATGGTCGCGGGGGGACGTAGAATGAAGCAGTTCTTC. Protein product: CASSVDPMVAGGRRMKQFF. Supplemented by reference TRBV9 and TRBJ2-1, the full variable domain reads DSGVTQTPKHLITATGQRVTLRCSPRSGDLSVYWYQQSLDQGLQFLIQYYNGEERAKGNILERFSAQQFPDLHSELNLSSLELGDSALYFCASSVDPMVAGGRRMKQFFGPGTRLTVL.

V is TRBV5-1 and J is TRBJ1-2; D call uncertain. Germline lookup yields CDR1 SGHRS and CDR2 YFSETQ. V was shortened by 1 base and J by 0 bases, with 22 bases between the two germline ends. This CDR3 is built from 19 residues. CDR3 nucleotides: TGCGCCAGCAGCTTGCGGTTATCGGTCAGGTTGCAAACTAACTATGGCTACACCTTC. This translates into CASSLRLSVRLQTNYGYTF.

The genes are TRBV14 and TRBJ1-2, with D perhaps matching TRBD1 (5 bases). The CDR3 length is 15 residues. V was cut by 4 bases and J by 4 bases, with 16 bases left in between. Looked up from germline, CDR1 is SGHDN and CDR2 is FVKESK. CDR3 nucleotide sequence: TGTGCCAGCAGCCCTATCTCGGGGGGGAGCTATGGCTACACCTTC. It is translated as CASSPISGGSYGYTF.

The CDR3 loop reads CASSLGTGSDEQYF. The CDR3 nucleotides read TGTGCCAGCAGCTTGGGGACAGGGAGCGACGAGCAGTACTTC. The chain carries TRBV11-3 and TRBJ2-7; TRBD1 matches 9 bases. The germline CDR1 and CDR2 sequences are SGHNT and YENEEA. The V and J ends lost 3 bases and 5 bases, in that order; junction bases with no gene match: 5. The length of the CDR3 is 14 residues.

The gene calls are TRBV6-2 or TRBV6-3 and TRBJ1-2; D gene unclear. V was trimmed by 5 bases and J by 4 bases, leaving 23 bases between them. Germline assignment: CDR1 MNHEY and CDR2 SVGEGT. The CDR3 contains 17 residues. DNA of the CDR3: TGTGCCAGCAGTATCGGTCCCCGCGGCGGAAAAGTCTATGGCTACACCTTC. This sequence encodes CASSIGPRGGKVYGYTF.

The chain couples TRBV7-8 to TRBJ1-2; 10 nucleotides match TRBD1. Trimming at V came to 5 bases and at J to 6 bases, leaving 3 bases not matched to a gene. This CDR3 has 13 residues. The V gene's germline CDR1 is SGHVS and CDR2 FQNEAQ. The DNA for the CDR3 is TGTGCCAGCAGCACTGGGACAGGGGATGGCTACACCTTC. It is translated as CASSTGTGDGYTF.

The J gene is TRBJ2-3, the V gene TRBV18; 8 bases are a match to TRBD2. CDR3 size: 17 residues. Germline V CDR1 and CDR2: KGHSH, LQKENI. V lost 0 bases and J lost 4; bases outside the gene matches: 9. Written as DNA, the CDR3 is TGTGCCAGCTCACCACCCCCGGTCGGGGGGGCCGCAGATACGCAGTATTTT. Its translation is CASSPPPVGGAADTQYF.

The rearrangement links TRBV7-6 to TRBJ1-1, with D unresolved. The V end lost 1 base, the J end lost 6 bases, and 15 bases lay between the germline ends. Germline values: CDR1 SGHVS, CDR2 FNYEAQ. The CDR3 consists of 15 residues. The DNA for the CDR3 is TGTGCCAGCAGCTTAGTTTACAGCAAAAACGCTGAAGCTTTCTTT. Its protein product is CASSLVYSKNAEAFF.

This rearrangement joins TRBV5-1 to TRBJ1-2; D is ambiguous. The CDR3 is 13 amino acids. V was clipped by 3 bases and J by 3 bases, with 9 bases between them. CDR1 is SGHRS and CDR2 is YFSETQ in the germline V gene. The CDR3: CASSSTGDYGYTF. The CDR3 nucleotides are TGCGCCAGCAGCTCCACCGGGGACTATGGCTACACCTTC.

V and J are TRBV30 and TRBJ1-2; TRBD1 agrees at 12 bases. V trimming: 5 bases; J trimming: 9 bases; junction bases outside the gene matches: 7. The germline V gene encodes CDR1 GTSNPN and CDR2 SVGIG (reference sequence). There are 13 residues in the CDR3. CDR3 nucleotide sequence: TGTGCCTGGGGGGGGACAGGGGGCCTTAGCTACACCTTC. It codes for CAWGGTGGLSYTF.

This chain uses TRBV24-1 with TRBJ1-2, with TRBD1 matching 9 bases. The CDR3 is 16 residues long. Germline-derived CDR1 and CDR2 are KGHDR and SFDVKD. Losses at the gene ends were 5 bases for V and 2 bases for J; bases not matched to a gene: 8. The CDR3 here is CATSGASGTGNYGYTF. Written as DNA, the CDR3 is TGTGCCACCAGTGGGGCGTCCGGGACAGGGAACTATGGCTACACCTTC.

The CDR3 DNA is TGTGCCAGCAGTTACTCGGGGGGATCCTACGAGCAGTACTTC. It encodes CASSYSGGSYEQYF. This chain joins TRBV6-5 and TRBJ2-7; D might be TRBD2 (6 bases). The germline V gene encodes CDR1 MNHEY and CDR2 SVGAGI. This CDR3 is 14 amino acids long. V was cut by 0 bases and J by 1 base, with 7 bases left in between.

This sequence joins TRBV28 and TRBJ2-7; D perhaps matches TRBD1 (6 bases). Deletions cut 2 bases from V and 4 bases from J, with 18 bases between. This CDR3 spans 16 amino acids. Germline V gene sequence: CDR1 MDHEN, CDR2 SYDVKM. CDR3 residues: CASSLAMGQYHYEQYF. In nucleotides, the CDR3 is TGTGCCAGCAGTTTAGCGATGGGACAATATCATTACGAGCAGTACTTC.

This clone was recorded once. J is TRBJ2-7 and V is TRBV5-1; 9 bases map to TRBD1. Germline values: CDR1 SGHRS, CDR2 YFSETQ. The length of the CDR3 is 16 residues. Losses at the gene ends were 6 bases for V and 1 base for J; bases not matched to a gene: 11. CDR3 nucleotides: TGCGCCAGCACACAAACCGGGACAGGGCCGTCCTACGAGCAGTACTTC. Residues: CASTQTGTGPSYEQYF.

V is TRBV7-9 and J is TRBJ1-1; TRBD1 matches 11 bases. Trimming cost V 4 bases and J 4 bases; bases outside gene matches: 5. The CDR3 totals 15 residues. Germline CDR1 is SEHNR and CDR2 is FQNEAQ (reference sequence). CDR3 coding DNA: TGTGCCAGCAGCTCGGCTGGGACAGGGGGCACTGAAGCTTTCTTT. Its protein product is CASSSAGTGGTEAFF.

The rearrangement uses TRBV6-5 and TRBJ1-3; D ambiguous. Germline lookup yields CDR1 MNHEY and CDR2 SVGAGI. V lost 0 bases, J lost 2 bases, and 8 bases lay in between. This CDR3 has 15 residues. The CDR3 protein is CASSYSPGAGNTIYF. DNA of the CDR3: TGTGCCAGCAGTTACTCGCCGGGAGCTGGAAACACCATATATTTT.

The chain carries TRBV19 and TRBJ1-2; D is perhaps TRBD1 (5 bases). This CDR3 comprises 15 residues. Trimming left V 7 bases short and J 3 bases short, with 18 bases between. Germline V gene sequence: CDR1 LNHDA, CDR2 SQIVND (reference sequence). The CDR3 bases are TGTGCCAGTACCCTAGGGGTCGAAGTGGACTATGGCTACACCTTC. Translated, it gives CASTLGVEVDYGYTF. Full variable domain (missing parts from reference TRBV19 and TRBJ1-2): DGGITQSPKYLFRKEGQNVTLSCEQNLNHDAMYWYRQDPGQGLRLIYYSQIVNDFQKGDIAEGYSVSREKKESFPLTVTSAQKNPTAFYLCASTLGVEVDYGYTFGSGTRLTVV.

The V gene is TRBV2, the J gene TRBJ1-2; TRBD1 aligns across 7 bases. From germline, CDR1 is SNHLY and CDR2 FYNNEI. Germline trimming cut 4 bases from V and 8 bases from J; bases unmatched to any gene: 13. The CDR3 is 15 residues long. Written as DNA, the CDR3 is TGTGCCAGCAGTGGCTCGGCCACAGGGGCCGGCGGCTACACCTTC. Protein: CASSGSATGAGGYTF. Together with reference TRBV2 and TRBJ1-2, the CDR3 gives the full variable domain: EPEVTQTPSHQVTQMGQEVILRCVPISNHLYFYWYRQILGQKVEFLVSFYNNEISEKSEIFDDQFSVERPDGSNFTLKIRSTKLEDSAMYFCASSGSATGAGGYTFGSGTRLTVV.

The chain employs TRBV7-2 and TRBJ1-2; D is uncertain. The CDR3 has 11 amino acids. CDR1 is SGHTA, CDR2 FQGNSA, per germline. V was cut by 5 bases and J by 7 bases, with 8 bases left in between. The CDR3 region has the DNA TGTGCCAGCAGCGTCGAGGGTGGCTACACCTTC. It is translated as CASSVEGGYTF.